This entry concerns a single TCR beta chain. This record comes from a study of long-term antiretroviral therapy in people with HIV. Study-wide context: The oldest samples precede the 2015 immediate-ART recommendation by about a decade.

This was the immunoSEQ v3.0 assay at survey level. The assay was immunoSEQ multiplex PCR, and TCRdb's table has in-frame clones only and misses some. The profile covers about 22,000 clones, with over 80% appearing a single time and more than 10% taken by the ten largest. Germline-derived CDR1 and CDR2 are SGHAT and FQNNGV. The CDR3 has 15 amino acids. The V end was cut by 4 bases, the J end by 4 bases, with 13 bases between. The sequence was collected from a man aged 35 to 55 with HIV. This specimen was unsorted PBMCs, taken 1.6 years after starting antiretroviral therapy. The V call is TRBV11-2, the J call TRBJ1-4; possibly TRBD1 for D (6 bases). The CDR3 reads CASSYFRDINEKLFF. As DNA, the CDR3 is TGTGCCAGCAGCTATTTCCGGGACATTAATGAAAAACTGTTTTTT.